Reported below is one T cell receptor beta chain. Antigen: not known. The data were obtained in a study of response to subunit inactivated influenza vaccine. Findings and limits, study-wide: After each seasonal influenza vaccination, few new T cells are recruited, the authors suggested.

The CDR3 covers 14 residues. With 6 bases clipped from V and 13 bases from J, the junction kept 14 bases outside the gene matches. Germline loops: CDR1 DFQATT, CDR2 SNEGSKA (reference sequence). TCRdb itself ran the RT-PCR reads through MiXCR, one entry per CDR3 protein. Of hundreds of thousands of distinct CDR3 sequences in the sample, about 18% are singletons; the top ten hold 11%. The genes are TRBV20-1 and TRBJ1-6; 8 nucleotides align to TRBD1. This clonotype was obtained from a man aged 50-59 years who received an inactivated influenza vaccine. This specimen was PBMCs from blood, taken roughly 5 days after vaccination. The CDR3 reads CSADRGTGGSPLHF. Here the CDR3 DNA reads TGCAGTGCGGACCGTGGGACAGGCGGATCGCCCCTCCACTTT.